This TCR beta chain was recovered during a study of T cells after yellow fever vaccination. Study-level background: When fractions had low cell numbers, they were prepared with SMART-Seq v4 Ultra Low Input.

TCRdb reanalysed the 5' RACE reads using MiXCR and keeps one entry per CDR3 protein. Seen here are 300,000 to 450,000 distinct CDR3 sequences, roughly 8.6% observed once, and the top ten hold around 17%. The CDR3 extends over 17 amino acids. The V segment lost 2 bases and the J segment 11 bases; nucleotides outside the gene matches: 20. Germline V lookup: CDR1 MNHEY, CDR2 SVGAGI. This clonotype was detected a few times. The clonotype comes from a man younger than 35 who received the YFV17D yellow fever vaccine. The V call is TRBV6-5, the J call TRBJ1-1; 7 nucleotides align to TRBD1. The starting material was PBMCs, obtained roughly 47 days after the first yellow fever vaccination. CDR3 nucleotide sequence: TGTGCCAGCAGTTACACAAGAGCAGACAGGGTACGGGAGAAGGCTTTCTTT. This sequence encodes CASSYTRADRVREKAFF.